The clone carrying this T cell receptor (beta chain) turned up a few times. Its antigen is not identified. The sample comes from a study of vaccination and CD4 T cells after COVID-19. Cultured CD4+ T cell DNA underwent sequencing with the Oncomine TCR Beta short-read assay. One entry per CDR3 protein, called by TCRdb with MiXCR from the PCR reads. The table lists tens of thousands of distinct CDR3 sequences, less than 70% of them singletons. The CDR3 runs to 14 residues. CDR1 and CDR2 from the germline V gene are SEHNR and FQNEAQ (reference sequence). V gave up 8 bases and J gave up 3 bases; unmatched junction bases: 4. Treatment described: approximately 9-day PBMC culture with coronavirus spike peptide pools or control peptides (ViraFEST assay).

The clonotype was recovered from a human donor who had recovered from COVID-19. This rearrangement joins TRBV7-9 to TRBJ2-2; 9 bases line up with TRBD2. Specimen: CD4+ T cells from blood, cultured in vitro. The CDR3 protein is CASHIAGDTGELFF. CDR3 nucleotide sequence: TGTGCCAGCCACATAGCGGGGGACACCGGGGAGCTGTTTTTT.